The 18 T cell receptor beta chains given below trace back to one sample, sequenced in a study of CD8 T cells in Susac syndrome. Random hexamers primed reverse transcription of about 0.45 to 1 ug RNA. One entry per CDR3 protein results from TCRdb running MiXCR on the immunoSEQ multiplex PCR reads. Of about 150,000 distinct CDR3 sequences listed, over 85% were seen once; the top ten hold over 0.08%. The sample taken for sequencing was CD4+ T cells from PBMCs. These receptors originate from a human donor with multiple sclerosis.

In nucleotides, the CDR3 is TGTGCCAGCAGCTTAGGGTCGTACACAGATACGCAGTATTTT. Protein: CASSLGSYTDTQYF. This chain uses TRBV7-9 with TRBJ2-3; D is uncertain. The V gene's germline CDR1 is SEHNR and CDR2 FQNEAQ (reference sequence). V was clipped by 1 base and J by 2 bases, with 7 bases between them. The CDR3 has 14 amino acids.

V and J are TRBV5-1 and TRBJ2-5; D is possibly TRBD1 (6 bases). Germline CDR1 reads SGHRS; CDR2 reads YFSETQ. V shed 0 bases and J shed 1 base, with 13 bases lying between them. The CDR3 has 16 amino acids. The CDR3: CASSLGLGAIQETQYF. As DNA, the CDR3 is TGCGCCAGCAGCTTGGGTCTGGGGGCCATCCAAGAGACCCAGTACTTC.

The chain couples TRBV5-4 to TRBJ2-5, with D perhaps TRBD1 or TRBD2 (5 bases each). Trimming stripped 3 bases from V and 5 bases from J, with 17 bases between. The germline CDR1 and CDR2 sequences are SGHNT and YYREEE (reference sequence). The CDR3 extends over 15 amino acids. The DNA for the CDR3 is TGTGCCAGCAGCTCGGGAACGCAGGGTTTGGAGACCCAGTACTTC. As protein: CASSSGTQGLETQYF.

The chain is built from TRBV29-1 and TRBJ2-3; D ambiguous. The CDR3 has 14 residues. Trimming took 1 base from V and 1 from J, leaving 9 bases between them. The germline V gene encodes CDR1 SQVTM and CDR2 ANQGSEA. The CDR3 loop is CSVEVGTGTDTQYF. CDR3 nucleotides: TGCAGCGTTGAAGTTGGAACGGGCACAGATACGCAGTATTTT.

The chain uses TRBV4-1 and TRBJ1-5, with a possible D match to TRBD1 (5 bases). This CDR3 has 16 amino acids. V was trimmed by 0 bases and J by 3 bases, leaving 12 bases between them. Germline values: CDR1 MGHRA, CDR2 YSYEKL. Here the CDR3 reads CASSQEGRGDNQPQHF. The CDR3 DNA is TGCGCCAGCAGCCAAGAAGGGAGAGGGGACAATCAGCCCCAGCATTTT.

This chain joins TRBV5-1 and TRBJ2-5, with TRBD2 matching over 10 bases. CDR3 length equals 18 residues. Germline assignment: CDR1 SGHRS and CDR2 YFSETQ. The V segment lost 4 bases and the J segment 1 base; nucleotides outside the gene matches: 13. CDR3 sequence reads: CASSPQPSGGHLQETQYF. The CDR3 nucleotides read TGCGCCAGCAGCCCACAGCCTAGCGGGGGCCATCTCCAAGAGACCCAGTACTTC.

V gene TRBV6-1 combines with J gene TRBJ2-7, with D uncertain. The CDR3 is made up of 12 amino acids. The V and J ends lost 6 bases and 4 bases respectively, with 10 bases between them. Germline CDR1 is MNHNS and CDR2 is SASEGT. The CDR3 DNA is TGTGCCAGCAGAGCTCTCGGGTACGAGCAGTACTTC. The encoded protein is CASRALGYEQYF.

This chain uses TRBV4-3 with TRBJ2-3; 7 nucleotides line up with TRBD2. Looked up from germline, CDR1 is LGHNA and CDR2 is YSLEER. The junction had 2 bases not matched to a gene; V was cut back by 1 base and J by 7 bases. The CDR3 has 13 residues. This chain's CDR3 is CASSQGEGNTQYF. In DNA form, the CDR3 reads TGCGCCAGCAGCCAAGGGGAGGGGAATACGCAGTATTTT.

V and J are TRBV25-1 and TRBJ2-5; D is ambiguous. There are 12 residues in the CDR3. The V end was cut by 3 bases, the J end by 5 bases, with 7 bases between. Germline CDR1 and CDR2: MGHDK and SYGVNS. CDR3 nucleotide sequence: TGTGCCAGCAGTGATCCCGGGGAGACCCAGTACTTC. Translated: CASSDPGETQYF.

The chain is built from TRBV20-1 and TRBJ2-5; 10 bases agree with TRBD2. J gave up 6 bases and V 0 bases, and 4 bases lay outside the gene matches. Germline loops: CDR1 DFQATT, CDR2 SNEGSKA (reference sequence). This CDR3 comprises 14 residues. For the CDR3, the DNA is TGCAGTGCTAGAGAGGCTAGCGGGAGTAAGACCCAGTACTTC. Its protein is CSAREASGSKTQYF.

The rearrangement uses TRBV3-1 and TRBJ2-1, with D perhaps TRBD1 or TRBD2 (5 bases each). This CDR3 region has 13 residues. Germline V gene sequence: CDR1 LGHDT, CDR2 YNNKEL (reference sequence). Trimming took 1 base from V and 15 from J, leaving 16 bases between them. The CDR3 DNA reads TGTGCCAGCAGCCAAGTTGTGTGGGACGGAGTGTTCTTC. Its translation is CASSQVVWDGVFF.

V is TRBV9 and J is TRBJ1-2; no definite D call. Germline V gives CDR1 SGDLS, CDR2 YYNGEE. The V end lost 3 bases, the J end lost 4 bases, and 7 bases lay between the germline ends. The CDR3 extends over 12 amino acids. In nucleotides, the CDR3 is TGTGCCAGCAGCGGAGGGCCCTATGGCTACACCTTC. Amino acid sequence: CASSGGPYGYTF.

The chain has TRBV7-6 and TRBJ2-3; the match to TRBD1 covers 7 bases. Germline loops: CDR1 SGHVS, CDR2 FNYEAQ. The ends lost 3 bases at V and 0 bases at J; junction bases unmatched: 3. The CDR3 loop spans 15 amino acids. The CDR3 sequence: CASSFTGASTDTQYF. The CDR3 DNA follows: TGTGCCAGCAGCTTCACAGGGGCTAGCACAGATACGCAGTATTTT.

The chain links TRBV19 to TRBJ2-4; unclear D gene. V was clipped by 0 bases and J by 3 bases, with 9 bases between them. Looked up from germline, CDR1 is LNHDA and CDR2 is SQIVND (reference sequence). The CDR3 loop spans 15 amino acids. CDR3 sequence (DNA): TGTGCCAGTAGTATAGATCCGAACAACAAAAACATTCAGTACTTC. Protein product: CASSIDPNNKNIQYF. Based on the CDR3 plus reference TRBV19 and TRBJ2-4, the full variable domain is DGGITQSPKYLFRKEGQNVTLSCEQNLNHDAMYWYRQDPGQGLRLIYYSQIVNDFQKGDIAEGYSVSREKKESFPLTVTSAQKNPTAFYLCASSIDPNNKNIQYFGAGTRLSVL.

The rearrangement uses TRBV7-2 and TRBJ2-2; TRBD2 aligns across 14 bases. V trimming: 4 bases; J trimming: 3 bases; junction bases outside the gene matches: 7. The CDR3 extends over 18 amino acids. CDR1 and CDR2 from the germline V gene are SGHTA and FQGNSA. The CDR3 nucleotides read TGTGCCAGCAGCTCAGGAGGACTAGCGGGGGGCCACACCGGGGAGCTGTTTTTT. Translation: CASSSGGLAGGHTGELFF.

This clonotype was observed a single time. The chain is built from TRBV2 and TRBJ2-7; D is possibly TRBD1 (5 bases). Germline loops: CDR1 SNHLY, CDR2 FYNNEI. The CDR3 loop spans 14 amino acids. V was trimmed by 6 bases and J by 1 base, leaving 13 bases between them. In nucleotides, the CDR3 is TGTGCCAGCAGACAGGACAACCTATCCTACGAGCAGTACTTC. Translated: CASRQDNLSYEQYF.

The chain carries TRBV10-3 and TRBJ2-7; D may be TRBD1 or TRBD2 (5 bases each). CDR1 is ENHRY, CDR2 SYGVKD, per germline. This CDR3 comprises 14 residues. Trimming took off 7 bases at V and 2 bases at J, with 15 bases between the two ends. The CDR3: CAITSGTGTYEQYF. The DNA of the CDR3 is TGTGCCATCACCTCGGGGACGGGAACCTACGAGCAGTACTTC.

The CDR3 spells CASSPGQRRETQYF. The CDR3 DNA reads TGCGCCAGCAGCCCGGGACAGAGAAGGGAGACCCAGTACTTC. V gene TRBV5-1 combines with J gene TRBJ2-5; 7 bases map to TRBD1. V dropped 4 bases and J dropped 5; count of bases not matched to a gene: 8. The CDR3 length is 14 residues. Germline V lookup: CDR1 SGHRS, CDR2 YFSETQ.